This T cell receptor (beta chain) stems from a study of post-analysis software for immune sequencing data. TCR beta libraries were prepared from cDNA with unique molecular identifiers. TCRdb itself ran the PCR reads through MiXCR, one entry per CDR3 protein. The table records a few hundred thousand distinct CDR3 sequences, 36% of them present only once. The sample consisted of blood. This TCR was recovered from a girl aged 10 to 17 with multiple sclerosis.

The CDR3 loop is CASRRGLGDTEAFF. The CDR3 DNA sequence: TGTGCCAGCAGACGGGGCCTCGGGGACACTGAAGCTTTCTTT. The chain couples TRBV9 to TRBJ1-1; perhaps TRBD1 as D (5 bases). There are 14 residues in the CDR3. The V end was cut by 5 bases, the J end by 3 bases, with 14 bases between. The V gene's germline CDR1 is SGDLS and CDR2 YYNGEE.